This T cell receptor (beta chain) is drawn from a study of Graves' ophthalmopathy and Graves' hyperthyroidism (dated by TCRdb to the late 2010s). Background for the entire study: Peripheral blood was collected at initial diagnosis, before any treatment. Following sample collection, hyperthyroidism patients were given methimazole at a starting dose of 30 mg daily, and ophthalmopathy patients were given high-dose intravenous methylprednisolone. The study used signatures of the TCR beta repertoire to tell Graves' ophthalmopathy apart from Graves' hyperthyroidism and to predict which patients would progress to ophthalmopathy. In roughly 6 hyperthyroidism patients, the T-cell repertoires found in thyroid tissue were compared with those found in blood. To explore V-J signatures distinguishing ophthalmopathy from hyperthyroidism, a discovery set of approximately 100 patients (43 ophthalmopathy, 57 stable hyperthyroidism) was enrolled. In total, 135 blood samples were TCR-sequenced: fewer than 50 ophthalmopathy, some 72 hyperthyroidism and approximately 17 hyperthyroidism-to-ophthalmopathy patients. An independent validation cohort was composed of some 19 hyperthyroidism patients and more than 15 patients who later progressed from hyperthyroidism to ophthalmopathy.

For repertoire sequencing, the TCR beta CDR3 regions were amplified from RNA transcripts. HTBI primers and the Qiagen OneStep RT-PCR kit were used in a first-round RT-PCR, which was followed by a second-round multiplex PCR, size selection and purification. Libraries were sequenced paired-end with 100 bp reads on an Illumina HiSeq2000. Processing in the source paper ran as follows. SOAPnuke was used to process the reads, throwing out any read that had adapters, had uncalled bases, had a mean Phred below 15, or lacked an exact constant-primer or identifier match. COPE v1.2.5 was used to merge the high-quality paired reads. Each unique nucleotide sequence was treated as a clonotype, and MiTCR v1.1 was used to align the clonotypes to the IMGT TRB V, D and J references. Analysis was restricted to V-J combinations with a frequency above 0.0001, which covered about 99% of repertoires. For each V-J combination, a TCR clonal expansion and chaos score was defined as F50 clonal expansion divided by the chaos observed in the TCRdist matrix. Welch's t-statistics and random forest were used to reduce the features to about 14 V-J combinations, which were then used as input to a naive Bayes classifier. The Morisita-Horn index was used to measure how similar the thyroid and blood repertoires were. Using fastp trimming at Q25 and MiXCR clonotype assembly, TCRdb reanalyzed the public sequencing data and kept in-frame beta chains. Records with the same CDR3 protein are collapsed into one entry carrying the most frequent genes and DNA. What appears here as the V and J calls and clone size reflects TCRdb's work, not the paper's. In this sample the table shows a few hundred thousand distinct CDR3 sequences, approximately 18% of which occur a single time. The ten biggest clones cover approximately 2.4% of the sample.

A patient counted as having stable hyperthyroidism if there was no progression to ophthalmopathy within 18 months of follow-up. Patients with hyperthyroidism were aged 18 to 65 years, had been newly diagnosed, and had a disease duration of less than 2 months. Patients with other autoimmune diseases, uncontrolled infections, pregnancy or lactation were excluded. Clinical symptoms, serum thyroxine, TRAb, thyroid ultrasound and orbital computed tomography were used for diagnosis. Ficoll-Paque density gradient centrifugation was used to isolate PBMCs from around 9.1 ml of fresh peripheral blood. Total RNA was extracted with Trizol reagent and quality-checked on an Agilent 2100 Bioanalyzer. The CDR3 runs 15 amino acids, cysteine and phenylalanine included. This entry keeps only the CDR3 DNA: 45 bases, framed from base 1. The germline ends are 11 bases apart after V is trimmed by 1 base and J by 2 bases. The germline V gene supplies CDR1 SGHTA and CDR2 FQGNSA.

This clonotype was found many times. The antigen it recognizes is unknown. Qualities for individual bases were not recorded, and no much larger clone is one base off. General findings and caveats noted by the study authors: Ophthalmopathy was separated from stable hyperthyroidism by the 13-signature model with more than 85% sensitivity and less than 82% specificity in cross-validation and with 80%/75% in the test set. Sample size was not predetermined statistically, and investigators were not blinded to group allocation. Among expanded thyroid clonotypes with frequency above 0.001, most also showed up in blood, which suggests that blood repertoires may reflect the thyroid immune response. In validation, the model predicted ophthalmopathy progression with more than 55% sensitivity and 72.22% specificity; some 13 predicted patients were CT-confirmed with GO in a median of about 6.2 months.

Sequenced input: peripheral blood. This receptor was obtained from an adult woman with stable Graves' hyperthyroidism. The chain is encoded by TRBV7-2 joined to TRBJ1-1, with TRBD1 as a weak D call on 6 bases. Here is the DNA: TGTGCCAGCAGCTTAGGTTCCAGGGGAAACACTGAAGCTTTCTTT. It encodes CASSLGSRGNTEAFF.